This record looks at one TCR beta chain sequence and its context. The target antigen is unknown. This specimen comes from a study of shared clonotypes between healthy human individuals. The authors ran the assay at deep level. PCR replicates from unsorted PBMC used approximately 300 ng DNA, and this amount was around 28,000 T cell genomes. TCRdb keeps only in-frame clones here, not all; method: immunoSEQ multiplex PCR. The table shows about half a million clones, with roughly 83% occurring only once. The study, taken as a whole, reports: Among donors, the sharing of clonotypes was expected to be influenced by sequencing depth.

The germline gives CDR1 MNHEY, CDR2 SVGAGI. The CDR3 contains 16 residues. The ends lost 0 bases at V and 2 bases at J; junction bases unmatched: 3. The sample taken for sequencing was PBMCs. The TCR was taken from a woman in her thirties or forties in good health. Some clones in this sample may be carry-over from other donors' samples. The rearrangement uses TRBV6-5 and TRBJ1-2, with TRBD1 matching over 10 bases. DNA for the CDR3: TGTGCCAGCAGTTACTCGGGGACAGGGGAGAACTATGGCTACACCTTC. This gives the protein CASSYSGTGENYGYTF.